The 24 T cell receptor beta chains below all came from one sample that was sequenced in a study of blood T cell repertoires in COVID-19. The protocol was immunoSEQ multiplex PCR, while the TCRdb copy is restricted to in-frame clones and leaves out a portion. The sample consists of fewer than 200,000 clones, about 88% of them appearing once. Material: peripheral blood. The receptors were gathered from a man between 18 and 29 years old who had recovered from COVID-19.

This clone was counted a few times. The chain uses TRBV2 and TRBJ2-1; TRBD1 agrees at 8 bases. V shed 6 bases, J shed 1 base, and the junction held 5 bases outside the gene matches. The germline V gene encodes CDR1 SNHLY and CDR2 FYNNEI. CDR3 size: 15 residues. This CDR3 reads CASRWQGASYNEQFF. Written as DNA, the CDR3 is TGTGCCAGCAGGTGGCAGGGGGCTTCCTACAATGAGCAGTTCTTC.

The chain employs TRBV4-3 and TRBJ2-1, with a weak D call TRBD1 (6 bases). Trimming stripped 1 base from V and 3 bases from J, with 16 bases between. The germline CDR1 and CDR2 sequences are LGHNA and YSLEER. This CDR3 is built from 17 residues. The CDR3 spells CASSQGVVGGGYNEQFF. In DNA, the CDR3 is TGCGCCAGCAGCCAAGGAGTGGTAGGGGGTGGCTACAATGAGCAGTTCTTC.

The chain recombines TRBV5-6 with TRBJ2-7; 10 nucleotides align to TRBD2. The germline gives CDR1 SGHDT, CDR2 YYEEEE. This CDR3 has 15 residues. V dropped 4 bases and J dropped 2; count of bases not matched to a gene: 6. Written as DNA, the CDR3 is TGTGCCAGCAGCACCCAAGCGGGAGGGCCCTACGAGCAGTACTTC. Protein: CASSTQAGGPYEQYF.

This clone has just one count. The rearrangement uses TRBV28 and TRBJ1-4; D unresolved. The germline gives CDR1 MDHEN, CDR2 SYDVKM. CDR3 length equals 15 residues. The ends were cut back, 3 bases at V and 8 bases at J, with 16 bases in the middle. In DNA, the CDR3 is TGTGCCAGCAGTTTTCCGGCGCCTGCGGGAGAAAAACTGTTTTTT. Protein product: CASSFPAPAGEKLFF.

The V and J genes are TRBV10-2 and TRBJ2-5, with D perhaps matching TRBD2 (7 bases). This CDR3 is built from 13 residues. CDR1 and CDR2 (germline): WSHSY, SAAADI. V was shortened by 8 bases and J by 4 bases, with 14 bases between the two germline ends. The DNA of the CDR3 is TGCGCCAGCGGGGAGGGGGTGAGAGAGACCCAGTACTTC. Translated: CASGEGVRETQYF.

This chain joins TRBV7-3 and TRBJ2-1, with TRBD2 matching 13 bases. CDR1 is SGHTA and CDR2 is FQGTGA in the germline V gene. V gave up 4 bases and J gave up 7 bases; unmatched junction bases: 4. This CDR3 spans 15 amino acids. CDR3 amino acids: CASSSGLAGVNEQFF. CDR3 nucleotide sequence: TGTGCCAGCAGCTCAGGACTAGCGGGAGTAAATGAGCAGTTCTTC.

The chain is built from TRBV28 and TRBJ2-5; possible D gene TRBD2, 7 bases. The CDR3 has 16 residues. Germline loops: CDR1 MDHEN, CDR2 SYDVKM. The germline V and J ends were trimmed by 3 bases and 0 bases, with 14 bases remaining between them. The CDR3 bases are TGTGCCAGCAGTTTGCAGGGGAGGGAGTACCAAGAGACCCAGTACTTC. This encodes CASSLQGREYQETQYF.

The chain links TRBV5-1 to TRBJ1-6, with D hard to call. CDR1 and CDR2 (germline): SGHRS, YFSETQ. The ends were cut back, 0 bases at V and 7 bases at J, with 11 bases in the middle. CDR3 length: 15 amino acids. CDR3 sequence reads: CASSLGPGGNSPLHF. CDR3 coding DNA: TGCGCCAGCAGCTTGGGGCCGGGAGGAAATTCACCCCTCCACTTT.

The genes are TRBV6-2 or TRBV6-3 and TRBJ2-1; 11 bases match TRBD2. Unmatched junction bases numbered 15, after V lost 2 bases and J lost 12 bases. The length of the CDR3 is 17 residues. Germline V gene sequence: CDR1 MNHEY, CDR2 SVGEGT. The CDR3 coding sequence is TGTGCCAGCAGTTACCCTACAGGACAGGGACTAGCGGTAGGGCAGTTCTTC. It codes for CASSYPTGQGLAVGQFF.

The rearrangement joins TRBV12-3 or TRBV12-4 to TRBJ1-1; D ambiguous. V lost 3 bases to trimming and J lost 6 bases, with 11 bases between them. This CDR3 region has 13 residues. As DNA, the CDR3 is TGTGCCAGCAGTTTTCCAGGTGATGCTGAAGCTTTCTTT. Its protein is CASSFPGDAEAFF.

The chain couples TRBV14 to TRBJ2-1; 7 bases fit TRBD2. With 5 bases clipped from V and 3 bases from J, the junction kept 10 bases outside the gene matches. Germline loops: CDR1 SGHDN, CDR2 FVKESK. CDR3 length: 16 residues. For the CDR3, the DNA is TGTGCCAGCAGCGCAGGGAGAGGGAGGGTCTACAATGAGCAGTTCTTC. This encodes CASSAGRGRVYNEQFF.

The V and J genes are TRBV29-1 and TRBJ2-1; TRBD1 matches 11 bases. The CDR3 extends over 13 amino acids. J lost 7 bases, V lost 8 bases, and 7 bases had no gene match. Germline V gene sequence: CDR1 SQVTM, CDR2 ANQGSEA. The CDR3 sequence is CSLGQGAGNEQFF. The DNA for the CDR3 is TGCAGCCTTGGACAGGGGGCTGGTAATGAGCAGTTCTTC.

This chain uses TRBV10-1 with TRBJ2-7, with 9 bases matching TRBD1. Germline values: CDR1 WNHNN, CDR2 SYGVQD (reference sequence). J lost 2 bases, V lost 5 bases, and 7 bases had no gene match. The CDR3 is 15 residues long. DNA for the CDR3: TGCGCCAGCAGTCCCGGGACAGGGATTCCCTACGAGCAGTACTTC. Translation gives CASSPGTGIPYEQYF.

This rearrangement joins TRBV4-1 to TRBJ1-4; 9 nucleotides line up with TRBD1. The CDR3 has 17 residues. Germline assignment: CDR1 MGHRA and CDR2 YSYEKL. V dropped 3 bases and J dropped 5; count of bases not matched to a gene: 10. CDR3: CASSHLQPGQGNEKLFF. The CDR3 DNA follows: TGCGCCAGCAGCCACCTACAACCGGGACAGGGAAATGAAAAACTGTTTTTT.

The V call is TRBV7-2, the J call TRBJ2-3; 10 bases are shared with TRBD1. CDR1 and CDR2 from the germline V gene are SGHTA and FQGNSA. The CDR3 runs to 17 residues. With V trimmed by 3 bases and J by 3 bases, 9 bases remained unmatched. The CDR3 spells CASSFLPPGQGTDTQYF. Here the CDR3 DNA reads TGTGCCAGCAGCTTCCTCCCTCCGGGACAGGGGACAGATACGCAGTATTTT.

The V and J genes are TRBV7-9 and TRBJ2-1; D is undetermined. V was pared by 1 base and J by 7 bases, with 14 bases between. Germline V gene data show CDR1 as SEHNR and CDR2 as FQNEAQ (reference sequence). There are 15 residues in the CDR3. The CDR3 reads CASSLGASSLNEQFF. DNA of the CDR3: TGTGCCAGCAGCTTAGGAGCTTCGAGTCTGAATGAGCAGTTCTTC.

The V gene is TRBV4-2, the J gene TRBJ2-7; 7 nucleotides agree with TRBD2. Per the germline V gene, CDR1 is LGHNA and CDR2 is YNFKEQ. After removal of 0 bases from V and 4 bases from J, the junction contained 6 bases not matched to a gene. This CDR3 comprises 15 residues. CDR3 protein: CASSQDMGGSYEQYF. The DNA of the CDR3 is TGTGCCAGCAGCCAAGATATGGGGGGGTCATACGAGCAGTACTTC.

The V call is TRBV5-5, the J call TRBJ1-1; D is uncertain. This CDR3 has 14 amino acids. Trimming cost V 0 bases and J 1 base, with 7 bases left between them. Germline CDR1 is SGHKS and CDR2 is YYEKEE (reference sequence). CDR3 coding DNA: TGTGCCAGCAGCTTGGTCAGAAAGAACACTGAAGCTTTCTTT. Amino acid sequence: CASSLVRKNTEAFF.

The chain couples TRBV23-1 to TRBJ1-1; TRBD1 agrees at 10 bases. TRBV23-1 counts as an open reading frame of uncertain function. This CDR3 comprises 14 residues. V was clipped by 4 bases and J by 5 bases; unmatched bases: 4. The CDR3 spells CASSLDRGSTEAFF. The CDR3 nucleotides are TGCGCCAGCAGTCTGGACAGGGGGTCGACTGAAGCTTTCTTT.

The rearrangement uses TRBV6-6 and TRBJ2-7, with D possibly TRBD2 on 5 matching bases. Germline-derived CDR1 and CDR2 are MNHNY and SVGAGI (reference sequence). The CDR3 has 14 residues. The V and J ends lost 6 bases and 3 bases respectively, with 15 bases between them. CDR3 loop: CASRDGSLIYEQYF. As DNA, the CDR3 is TGTGCCAGCAGAGATGGGAGTTTAATCTACGAGCAGTACTTC.

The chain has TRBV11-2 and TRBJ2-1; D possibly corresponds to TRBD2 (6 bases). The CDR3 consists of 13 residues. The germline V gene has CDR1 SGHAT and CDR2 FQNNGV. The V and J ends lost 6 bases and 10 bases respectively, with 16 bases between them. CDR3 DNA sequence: TGTGCCAGCAGTAGGGACTCCCCCCGGGAGCAGTTCTTC. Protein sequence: CASSRDSPREQFF.

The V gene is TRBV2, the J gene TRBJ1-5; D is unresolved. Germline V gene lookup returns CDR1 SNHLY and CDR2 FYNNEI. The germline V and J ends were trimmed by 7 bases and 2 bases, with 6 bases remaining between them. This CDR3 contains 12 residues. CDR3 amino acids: CASNRGNQPQHF. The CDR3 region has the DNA TGTGCCAGCAATCGGGGCAATCAGCCCCAGCATTTT.

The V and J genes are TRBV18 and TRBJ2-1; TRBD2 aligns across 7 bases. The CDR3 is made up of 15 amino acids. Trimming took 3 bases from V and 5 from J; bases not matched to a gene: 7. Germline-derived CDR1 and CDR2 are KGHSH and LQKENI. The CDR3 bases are TGTGCCAGCTCACCTCAATTCGGGGGGAACAATGAGCAGTTCTTC. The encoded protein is CASSPQFGGNNEQFF.

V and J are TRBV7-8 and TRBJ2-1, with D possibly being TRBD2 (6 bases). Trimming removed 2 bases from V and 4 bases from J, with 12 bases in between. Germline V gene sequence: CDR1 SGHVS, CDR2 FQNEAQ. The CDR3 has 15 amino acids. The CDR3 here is CASSLTGGMYNEQFF. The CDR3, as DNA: TGTGCCAGCAGCTTAACTGGCGGGATGTACAATGAGCAGTTCTTC. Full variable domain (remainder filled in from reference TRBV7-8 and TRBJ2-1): GAGVSQSPRYKVAKRGQDVALRCDPISGHVSLFWYQQALGQGPEFLTYFQNEAQLDKSGLPSDRFFAERPEGSVSTLKIQRTQQEDSAVYLCASSLTGGMYNEQFFGPGTRLTVL.